This T cell receptor beta chain was observed in a study of cytomegalovirus exposure and HLA in healthy donors (dated by TCRdb to 2016 to 2017). General notes on the study: According to an earlier analysis of around 600 of the donors, 200 million or so T cells yielded some 110 million unique TCR beta sequences and around 280 Gb of sequence data. An early release covering 500 to 750 HLA-typed donors comprised roughly 300 gigabases of sequencing data and approximately 85 million unique TCR sequences. Of the 350 to 400 genotyped donors, 81% fell in the genetic ancestry cluster associated with self-reported Caucasian donors. The study aimed to test whether cataloging public T cell receptors could reveal signatures of past pathogen exposure. The study profiled the T cell repertoires of 500 to 800 subjects by immunosequencing and related them to cytomegalovirus serostatus. Besides the first cohort of roughly 700 subjects, a separate validation cohort made up of over a hundred different subjects was used. To predict cytomegalovirus infection status, the study brought together high-throughput TCR immunosequencing, statistical association of individual TCRs with disease status, and machine learning. In a later analysis, previously published TCR beta repertoires from several hundred donors were re-analyzed and high-resolution HLA genotyping was added so that TCR occurrence patterns could be studied. In the later analysis, no new phenotypic data were used to find candidate immune exposures; instead, reliance was placed on TCR beta sequences and their occurrence across donors. An earlier analysis of 500 to 750 of the donors applied high-throughput TCR beta sequencing to assess whether each TCR beta V gene segment acted as functional or pseudogenic. Donor age, sex, ethnicity and CMV serostatus were collected together with the repertoire data. Genome-wide SNP genotypes for about 65% of the roughly 670 donors were used in a later genetic analysis, which treated that subset as a discovery cohort. All discovery cohort repertoires had been generated using a single sequencing platform. Class I and class II HLA loci were covered by the typing at four-digit resolution. The number of donors typed differed by locus, with about 620-630 for A, B, C, DRB1 and DQB1, more than 500 for DQA1, approximately 580 for DPA1, and 450 to 480 for DPB1. Because of strong linkage in the cohort, four or five DR-DQ haplotypes were treated as single units for association and clustering. Among 300 to 500 genotyped donors of the cohort, an average of roughly 230,000 unique TCR beta nucleotide sequences was sequenced per donor, of which 15% to 20% were non-productive.

The cohort consisted of approximately 690 healthy bone marrow donors. Cohort members were all nominally healthy when sampled, although unrecorded immune exposures were likely present. The donor tested CMV seropositive, placing the donor among the roughly 270 seropositive members of the cohort. Every donor gave a peripheral blood sample, and the peripheral blood mononuclear cells from that sample were used for TCR beta sequencing. Genomic DNA was extracted from the blood cell samples with the Qiagen DNeasy Blood Extraction Kit. The paper's findings and limits, for the study overall: According to a later analysis, parvovirus B19, influenza, CMV and Epstein-Barr virus appeared linked to several top co-occurrence clusters. According to a later analysis, TCR association rates differed among HLA loci, with DRB1 alleles showing the most associated TCRs and HLA-C alleles showing the fewest. Three of the identified cytomegalovirus-associated TCR beta chains were confirmed in vitro to be specific for cytomegalovirus antigens. Some IMGT-functional V segments, including TRBV6-2 and TRBV6-3, could not be told apart with the 87-base-pair reads, so those segments were excluded. The cohort was sequenced for TCR beta chains only, and without alpha or paired-chain data the features that could be detected were limited. A later genetic analysis associated a missense DCLRE1C variant with V-gene and J-gene trimming of TCR beta chains, and an independent cohort replicated the association. Sequencing depth was assumed to be roughly uniform across donors in the presence/absence analyses, though that assumption may not hold. The authors suggested that the approach could potentially be generalized to other disease states and immunological phenotypes. When HLA alleles, especially DR and DQ, strongly co-occurred, attributing TCR associations to individual alleles was difficult. Linkage disequilibrium might explain the correlated functional status among segregating V segments, but an unknown experimental factor could not be excluded. A total of about 180 TCR beta chains were listed by the study as associated with cytomegalovirus. The sequencing pipeline was judged likely to have produced a cluster of highly shared sequence variants as a technical artifact. A further reported finding was that TCR beta sequences accurately predicted the HLA-A and HLA-B alleles for most subjects in the first cohort. According to a later analysis, most CMV-associated TCR beta chains appeared to be HLA-restricted, and the HLA associations seemed to be driven largely by CMV exposure. Cytomegalovirus status was reported to be diagnosed by the classifier with high specificity and sensitivity in both the original and validation cohorts. Specific HLA alleles were associated with 15,000 to 20,000 TCR beta sequences at a false discovery rate of 0.05 in a later analysis. Because counts were too low, approximately 15 rarely observed V segments, including chromosome 9 orphons, were excluded from the earlier analysis of about 500 of the donors. The only immune exposure information available for the cohort was CMV serostatus. While some public TCRs were present in many individuals, most TCR sequences turned up only very rarely across donors. Because HLA typing was unavailable for some donors at each locus, only the typed subset was used in association tests. A later genetic analysis reported fewer N-insertions in productive TCRs among donors in an Asian-associated ancestry cluster than the roughly 690-donor mean. A later analysis found that HLA-associated TCR beta chains were more clonally expanded and had lower generation probabilities than equally common non-associated chains. In an earlier analysis of some 500 of the donors, most TCR beta V segments appeared in productive rearrangements about 87% or about 30% of the time, broadly matching IMGT annotations.

As regards this clone: Its binding antigen is unknown. No qualities accompany the bases; no much larger clone lies one base away.

Library construction relied on the immunoSEQ multiplex PCR assay. The multiplex PCR relied on a mix of 60 forward primers for TCR Vbeta segments and 13 reverse primers for TCR Jbeta segments. The CDR3 region of rearranged TCR beta genes was amplified from genomic DNA with a multiplex PCR assay. The amplified TCR beta libraries were sequenced on the Illumina HiSeq System as 87-base-pair reads. As for how the authors treated the data: A later analysis tallied 70 million to 100 million unique TCR beta chains across the 550 to 850 repertoires, and approximately 12 million of those chains were shared by two or more donors. Raw reads were error-corrected and collapsed into unique sequences with a nearest-neighbor algorithm that merged closely related sequences to remove PCR and sequencing errors. V, D and J gene segments were assigned by aligning CDR3 sequences to IMGT reference sequences. For a sequence to be retained, a match of at least six nucleotides was required to both a V gene segment and a J gene segment. Rearrangements were classified as productive when the CDR3 lacked stop codons and remained in frame with V and J, and all other rearrangements were classified as non-productive. Following IMGT convention, CDR3 was defined as the stretch from the second conserved V-encoded cysteine to the conserved J-encoded phenylalanine. The earlier analysis of about 610 of the donors excluded sequences that lacked an unambiguous match to a single V gene segment. In an earlier analysis of about 590 of the donors, a V segment was called functional when productive rearrangements were above 56.7%, and segregating when the standard deviation between donors exceeded 5%. A statistical classification framework was built for diagnosing cytomegalovirus status from the catalog of TCR beta chain sequences. A later analysis assigned V and J genes by comparing TCR nucleotide sequences with IMGT/GENE-DB human TR gene sequences. The TCRdist pipeline was used in a later analysis to assign CDR3 sequences and most-parsimonious VDJ recombination scenarios. A later analysis defined each TCR beta chain by its CDR3 amino acid sequence plus V-gene family, and excluded reads lacking a unique V-gene family. In a later analysis, a few hundred highly shared, low-generation-probability nucleotide sequences were removed to address suspected cross-contamination and a sequencing artifact. In a later analysis, a clonal expansion index for each public chain was calculated from normalized within-repertoire ranks of inferred template counts. In a later analysis, generation probabilities were computed with a VDJ recombination model fitted to out-of-frame rearrangements, and the resulting probabilities were checked against IGoR. Hypergeometric tests were used in a later analysis to score TCR-TCR, TCR-HLA and TCR-CMV co-occurrence, with a repertoire-size bias correction applied to the TCR pairs. A later analysis estimated false discovery rates by permuting HLA or CMV assignments 20 times. In a later analysis, co-occurring TCRs were grouped with DBSCAN, and TCRdist sequence similarity was added when clustering was performed within HLA-allele-positive subsets. Co-occurrence clustering excluded repertoires with fewer than 30,000 or more than 120,000 public chains, plus five with anomalous nucleotide sharing. The immuneACCESS repertoire file appears here via TCRdb, limited to in-frame rearrangements. These files lack a portion of the clones; in checked studies, under half of the deficit traces to unresolved V genes, and the cause of the others is not known. The D gene and trimming were derived from the DNA, and the V and J assignments and clone size from that table. The sample records 150,000 or so clones, around 82% of which are singletons. The ten largest clones take up more than 2.5% of the sample.

V is reduced by 4 bases and J by 2 bases, leaving a spacing of 14 bases between them. The CDR3 sequence holds 15 residues, the cysteine and phenylalanine included. Kept here is only the CDR3 DNA, which spans 45 bases and is read in frame from base 1. The germline V gene yields LGHNA for CDR1 and YNFKEQ for CDR2. The origin of this receptor is a man younger than 35 in good health and CMV-seropositive. The sequenced sample was PBMCs. Rearrangement joined TRBV4-2 to TRBJ1-2, with no reliable assignment of the D segment. The CDR3 region has the sequence CASSPEVAGNYGYTF. DNA sequence: TGTGCCAGCAGCCCCGAGGTAGCGGGGAACTATGGCTACACCTTC.